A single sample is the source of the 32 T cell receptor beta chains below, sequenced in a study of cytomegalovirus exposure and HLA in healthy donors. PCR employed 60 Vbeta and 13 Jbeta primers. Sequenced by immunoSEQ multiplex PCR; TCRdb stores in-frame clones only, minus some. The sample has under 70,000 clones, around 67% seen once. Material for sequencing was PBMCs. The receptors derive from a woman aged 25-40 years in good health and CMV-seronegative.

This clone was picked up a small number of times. CDR3 region: CATRQGSTEAFF. CDR3 coding DNA: TGTGCCACCCGACAAGGGAGCACTGAAGCTTTCTTT. This chain joins TRBV10-3 and TRBJ1-1; D ambiguous. The germline V and J ends were trimmed by 10 bases and 4 bases, with 13 bases remaining between them. Germline lookup yields CDR1 ENHRY and CDR2 SYGVKD. This CDR3 is built from 12 residues.

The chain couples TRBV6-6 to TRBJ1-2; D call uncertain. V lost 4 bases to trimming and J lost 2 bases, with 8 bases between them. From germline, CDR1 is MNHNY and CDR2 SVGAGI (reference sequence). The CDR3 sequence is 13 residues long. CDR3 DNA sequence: TGTGCCAGCAGTTCCCCCGAGAACTATGGCTACACCTTC. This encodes CASSSPENYGYTF.

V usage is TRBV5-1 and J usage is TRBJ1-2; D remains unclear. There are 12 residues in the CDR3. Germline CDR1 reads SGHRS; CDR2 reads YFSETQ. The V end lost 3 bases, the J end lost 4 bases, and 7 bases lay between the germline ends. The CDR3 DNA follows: TGCGCCAGCAGCTCTACGGTCTATGGCTACACCTTC. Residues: CASSSTVYGYTF.

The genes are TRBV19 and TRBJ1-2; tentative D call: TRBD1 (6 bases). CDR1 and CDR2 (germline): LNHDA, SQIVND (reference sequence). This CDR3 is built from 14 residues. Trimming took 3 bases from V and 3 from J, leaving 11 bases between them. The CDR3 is CASSIRGADYGYTF. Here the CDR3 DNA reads TGTGCCAGTAGTATCCGGGGGGCTGACTATGGCTACACCTTC.

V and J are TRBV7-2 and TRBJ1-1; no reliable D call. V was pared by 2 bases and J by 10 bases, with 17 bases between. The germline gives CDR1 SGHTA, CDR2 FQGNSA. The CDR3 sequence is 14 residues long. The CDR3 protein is CASSLSPRVNSAFF. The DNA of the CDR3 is TGTGCCAGCAGCTTATCCCCTCGGGTGAACTCAGCTTTCTTT. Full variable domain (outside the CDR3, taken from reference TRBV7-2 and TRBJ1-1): GAGVSQSPSNKVTEKGKDVELRCDPISGHTALYWYRQSLGQGLEFLIYFQGNSAPDKSGLPSDRFSAERTGGSVSTLTIQRTQQEDSAVYLCASSLSPRVNSAFFGQGTRLTVV.

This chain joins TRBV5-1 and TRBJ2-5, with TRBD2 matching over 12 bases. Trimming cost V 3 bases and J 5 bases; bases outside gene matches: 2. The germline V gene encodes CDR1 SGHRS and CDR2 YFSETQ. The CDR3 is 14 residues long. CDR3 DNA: TGCGCCAGCAGCTGGACTAGCGGGGATGAGACCCAGTACTTC. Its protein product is CASSWTSGDETQYF.

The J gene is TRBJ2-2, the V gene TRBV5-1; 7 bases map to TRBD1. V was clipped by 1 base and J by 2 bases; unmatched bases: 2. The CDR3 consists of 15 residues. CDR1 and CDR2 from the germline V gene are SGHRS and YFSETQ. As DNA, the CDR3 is TGCGCCAGCAGCTTGTTAGGGGGCAACACCGGGGAGCTGTTTTTT. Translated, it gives CASSLLGGNTGELFF.

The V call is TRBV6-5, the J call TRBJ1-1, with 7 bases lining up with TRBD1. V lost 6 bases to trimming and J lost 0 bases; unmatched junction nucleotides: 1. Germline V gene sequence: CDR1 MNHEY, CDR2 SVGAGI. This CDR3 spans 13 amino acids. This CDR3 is CASRGQLNTEAFF. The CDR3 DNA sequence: TGTGCCAGCAGGGGACAGCTGAACACTGAAGCTTTCTTT.

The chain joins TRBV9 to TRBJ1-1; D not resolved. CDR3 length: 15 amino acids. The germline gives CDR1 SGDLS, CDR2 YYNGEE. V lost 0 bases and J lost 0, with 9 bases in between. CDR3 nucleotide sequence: TGTGCCAGCAGCGTAGTCATGGGCATGAACACTGAAGCTTTCTTT. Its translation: CASSVVMGMNTEAFF.

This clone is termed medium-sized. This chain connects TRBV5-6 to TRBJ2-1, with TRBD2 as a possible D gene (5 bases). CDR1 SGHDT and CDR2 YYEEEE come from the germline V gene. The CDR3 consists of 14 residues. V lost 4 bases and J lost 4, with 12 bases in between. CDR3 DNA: TGTGCCAGCAGCGACGGACTGGGGTACAATGAGCAGTTCTTC. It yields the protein CASSDGLGYNEQFF.

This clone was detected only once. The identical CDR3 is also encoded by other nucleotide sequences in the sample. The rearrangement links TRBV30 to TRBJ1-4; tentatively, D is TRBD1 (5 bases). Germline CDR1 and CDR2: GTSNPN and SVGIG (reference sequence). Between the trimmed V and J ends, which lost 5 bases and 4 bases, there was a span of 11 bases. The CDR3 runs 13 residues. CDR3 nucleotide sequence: TGTGCCTGGGGGACGGACTATAATGAAAAACTGTTTTTT. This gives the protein CAWGTDYNEKLFF.

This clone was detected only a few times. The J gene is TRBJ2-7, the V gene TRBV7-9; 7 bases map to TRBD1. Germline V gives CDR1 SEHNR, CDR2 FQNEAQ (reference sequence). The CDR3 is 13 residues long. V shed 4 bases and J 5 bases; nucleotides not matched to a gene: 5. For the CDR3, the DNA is TGTGCCAGCAGCTCGACAGGGTATAACGAGCAGTACTTC. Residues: CASSSTGYNEQYF.

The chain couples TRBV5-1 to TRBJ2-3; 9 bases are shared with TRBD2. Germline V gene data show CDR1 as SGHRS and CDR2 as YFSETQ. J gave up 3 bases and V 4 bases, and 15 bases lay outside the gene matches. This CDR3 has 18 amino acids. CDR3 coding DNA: TGCGCCAGCAGCCGATATAGTTTAGCGGGGGCTCAAACAGATACGCAGTATTTT. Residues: CASSRYSLAGAQTDTQYF.

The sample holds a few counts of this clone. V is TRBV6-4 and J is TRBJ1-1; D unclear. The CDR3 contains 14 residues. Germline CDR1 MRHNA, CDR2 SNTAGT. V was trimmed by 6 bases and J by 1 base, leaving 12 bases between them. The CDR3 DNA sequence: TGTGCCAGCAGCGCTAGCCCGGGGAACACTGAAGCTTTCTTT. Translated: CASSASPGNTEAFF.

The CDR3 loop is CASGGGAYEQYF. The CDR3 DNA is TGTGCCAGCGGCGGGGGGGCCTACGAGCAGTACTTC. The chain has TRBV6-1 and TRBJ2-7; 9 bases are shared with TRBD2. The CDR3 has 12 amino acids. V was pared by 8 bases and J by 2 bases, with 1 base of the junction left unmatched. Germline values: CDR1 MNHNS, CDR2 SASEGT.

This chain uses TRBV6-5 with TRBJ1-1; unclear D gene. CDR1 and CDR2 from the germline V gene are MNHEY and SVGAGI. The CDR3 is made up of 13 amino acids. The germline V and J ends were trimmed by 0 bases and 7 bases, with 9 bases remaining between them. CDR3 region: CASSYSSPGEAFF. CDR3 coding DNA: TGTGCCAGCAGTTACTCTTCCCCGGGTGAAGCTTTCTTT.

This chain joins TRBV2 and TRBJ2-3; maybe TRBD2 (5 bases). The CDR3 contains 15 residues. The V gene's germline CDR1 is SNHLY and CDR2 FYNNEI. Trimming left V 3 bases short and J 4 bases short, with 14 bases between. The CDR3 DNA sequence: TGTGCCAGCAGTGAGCGATTTACTAGTTCAGATACGCAGTATTTT. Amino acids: CASSERFTSSDTQYF.

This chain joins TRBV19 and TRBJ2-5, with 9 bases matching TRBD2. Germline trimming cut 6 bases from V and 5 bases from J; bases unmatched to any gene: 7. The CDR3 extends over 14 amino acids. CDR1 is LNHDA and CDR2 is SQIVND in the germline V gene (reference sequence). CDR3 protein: CASSPSGVGETQYF. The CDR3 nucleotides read TGTGCCAGTAGCCCTAGCGGGGTAGGGGAGACCCAGTACTTC.

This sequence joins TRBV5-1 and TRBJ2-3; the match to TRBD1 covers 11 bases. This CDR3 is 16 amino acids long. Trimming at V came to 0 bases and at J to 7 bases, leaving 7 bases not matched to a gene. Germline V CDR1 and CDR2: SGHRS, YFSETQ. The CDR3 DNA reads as TGCGCCAGCAGCTTGGCTTGGACAGGGGGCGTTAATACGCAGTATTTT. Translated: CASSLAWTGGVNTQYF.

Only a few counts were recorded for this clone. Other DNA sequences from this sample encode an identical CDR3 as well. In DNA, the CDR3 is TGTTCTTGCAAGCAGAGGCCGGCATACGAGCAGTACTTC. Translated: CSCKQRPAYEQYF. The chain is built from TRBV7-8 and TRBJ2-7, with D unresolved. Germline CDR1 reads SGHVS; CDR2 reads FQNEAQ. The length of the CDR3 is 13 residues.

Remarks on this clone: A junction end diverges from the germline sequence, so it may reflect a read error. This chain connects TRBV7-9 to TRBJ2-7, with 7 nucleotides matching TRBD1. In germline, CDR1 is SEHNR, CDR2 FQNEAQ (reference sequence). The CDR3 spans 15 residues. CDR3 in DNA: TGTTCCAGCAGCAATCGCCAAGGGGGCCTCTACGAGCAGTACTTC. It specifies CSSSNRQGGLYEQYF. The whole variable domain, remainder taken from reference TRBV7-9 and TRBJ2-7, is DTGVSQNPRHKITKRGQNVTFRCDPISEHNRLYWYRQTLGQGPEFLTYFQNEAQLEKSRLLSDRFSAERPKGSFSTLEIQRTEQGDSAMYLCSSSNRQGGLYEQYFGPGTRLTVT.

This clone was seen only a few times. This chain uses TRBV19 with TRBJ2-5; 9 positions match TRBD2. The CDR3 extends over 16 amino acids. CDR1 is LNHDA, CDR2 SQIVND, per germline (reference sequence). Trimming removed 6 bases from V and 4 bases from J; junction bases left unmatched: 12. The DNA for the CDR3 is TGTGCCAGTAGCGCTAGCGGGGCCTCAGGTGGAGAGACCCAGTACTTC. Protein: CASSASGASGGETQYF.

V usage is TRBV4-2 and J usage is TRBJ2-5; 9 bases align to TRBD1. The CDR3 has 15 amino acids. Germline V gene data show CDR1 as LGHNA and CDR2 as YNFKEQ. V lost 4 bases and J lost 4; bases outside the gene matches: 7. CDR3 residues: CASSLSGDRVETQYF. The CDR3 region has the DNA TGTGCCAGCAGCCTGAGCGGGGACAGGGTAGAGACCCAGTACTTC.

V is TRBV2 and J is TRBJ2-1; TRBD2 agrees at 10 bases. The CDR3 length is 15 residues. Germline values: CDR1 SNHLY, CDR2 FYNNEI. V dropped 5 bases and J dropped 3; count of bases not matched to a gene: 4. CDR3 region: CASSRLAGGYNEQFF. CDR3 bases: TGTGCCAGCAGTAGGTTAGCGGGGGGCTACAATGAGCAGTTCTTC.

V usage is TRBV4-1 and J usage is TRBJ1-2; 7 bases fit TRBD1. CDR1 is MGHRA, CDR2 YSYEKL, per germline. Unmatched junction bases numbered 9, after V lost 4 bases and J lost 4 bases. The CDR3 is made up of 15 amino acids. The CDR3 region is CASSPTGSNFYGYTF. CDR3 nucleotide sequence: TGCGCCAGCAGCCCGACAGGGTCTAACTTCTATGGCTACACCTTC.

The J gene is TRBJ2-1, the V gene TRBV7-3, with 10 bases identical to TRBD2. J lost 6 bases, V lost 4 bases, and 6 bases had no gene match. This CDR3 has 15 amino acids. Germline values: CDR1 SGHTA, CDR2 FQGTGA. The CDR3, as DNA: TGTGCCAGCAGCTCCCTTAGCGGGGGGCCCAATGAGCAGTTCTTC. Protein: CASSSLSGGPNEQFF.

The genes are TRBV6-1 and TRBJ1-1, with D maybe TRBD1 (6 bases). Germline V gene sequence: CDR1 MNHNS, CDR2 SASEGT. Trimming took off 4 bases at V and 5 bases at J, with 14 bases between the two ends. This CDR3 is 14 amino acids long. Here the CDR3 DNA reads TGTGCCAGCAGTGGGGGGGCGGGGGGGACTGAAGCTTTCTTT. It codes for CASSGGAGGTEAFF.

As DNA, the CDR3 is TGTGCCAGCAGTGGGACGGACAGATTTTTGGGTCAGCCCCAGCATTTT. Translation: CASSGTDRFLGQPQHF. The chain has TRBV2 and TRBJ1-5, with D tentatively TRBD1 (6 bases). Germline-derived CDR1 and CDR2 are SNHLY and FYNNEI. This CDR3 has 16 amino acids. Between the trimmed V and J ends, which lost 4 bases and 6 bases, there was a span of 19 bases.

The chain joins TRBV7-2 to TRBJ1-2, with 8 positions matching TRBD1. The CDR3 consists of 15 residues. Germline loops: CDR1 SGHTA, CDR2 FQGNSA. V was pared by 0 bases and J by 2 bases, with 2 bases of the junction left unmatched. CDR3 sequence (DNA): TGTGCCAGCAGCTTAGCGACAGGGGTGAACTATGGCTACACCTTC. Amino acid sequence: CASSLATGVNYGYTF.

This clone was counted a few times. The CDR3 DNA follows: TGTGCCAGCTCACCCGTGGGGGGGTCCACAGATACGCAGTATTTT. This codes for CASSPVGGSTDTQYF. The chain is built from TRBV18 and TRBJ2-3, with TRBD2 identical over 7 bases. Germline values: CDR1 KGHSH, CDR2 LQKENI. The ends lost 3 bases at V and 2 bases at J; junction bases unmatched: 5. The CDR3 consists of 15 residues.

The CDR3 coding sequence is TGTGCCTGGAGACCCCCGTGGGGCACCTATGGCTACACCTTC. Protein sequence: CAWRPPWGTYGYTF. The chain is built from TRBV30 and TRBJ1-2; perhaps TRBD1 as D (5 bases). In germline, CDR1 is GTSNPN, CDR2 SVGIG (reference sequence). V lost 3 bases and J 4 bases, leaving 15 bases between the germline ends. There are 14 residues in the CDR3.

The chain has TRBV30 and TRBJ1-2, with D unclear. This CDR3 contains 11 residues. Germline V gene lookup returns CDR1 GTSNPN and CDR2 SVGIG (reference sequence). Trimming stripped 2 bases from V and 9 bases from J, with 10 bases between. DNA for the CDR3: TGTGCCTGGAGTCACACCACTAGCTACACCTTC. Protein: CAWSHTTSYTF.